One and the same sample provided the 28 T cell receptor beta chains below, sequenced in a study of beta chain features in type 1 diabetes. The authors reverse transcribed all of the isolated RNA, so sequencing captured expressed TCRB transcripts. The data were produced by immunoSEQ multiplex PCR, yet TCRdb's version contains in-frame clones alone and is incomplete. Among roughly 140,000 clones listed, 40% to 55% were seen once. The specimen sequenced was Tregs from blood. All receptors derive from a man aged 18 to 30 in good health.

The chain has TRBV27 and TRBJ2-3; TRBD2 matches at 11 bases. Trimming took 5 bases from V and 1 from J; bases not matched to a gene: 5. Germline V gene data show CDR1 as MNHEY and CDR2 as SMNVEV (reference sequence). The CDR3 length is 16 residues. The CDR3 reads CASSPRLAGRTDTQYF. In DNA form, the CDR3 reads TGTGCCAGCAGTCCCCGACTAGCGGGGCGCACAGATACGCAGTATTTT.

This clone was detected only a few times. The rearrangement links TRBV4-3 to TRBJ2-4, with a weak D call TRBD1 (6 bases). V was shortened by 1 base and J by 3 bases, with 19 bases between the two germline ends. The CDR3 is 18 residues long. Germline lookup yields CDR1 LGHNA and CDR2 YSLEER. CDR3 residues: CASSQVVGRGDGKNIQYF. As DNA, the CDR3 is TGCGCCAGCAGCCAAGTAGTCGGCAGGGGCGATGGCAAAAACATTCAGTACTTC.

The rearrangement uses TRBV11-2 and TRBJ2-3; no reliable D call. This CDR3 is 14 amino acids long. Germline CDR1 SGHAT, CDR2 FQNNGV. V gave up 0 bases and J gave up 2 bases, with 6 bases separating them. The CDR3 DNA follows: TGTGCCAGCAGCTTAGATCCCTCCACAGATACGCAGTATTTT. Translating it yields CASSLDPSTDTQYF.

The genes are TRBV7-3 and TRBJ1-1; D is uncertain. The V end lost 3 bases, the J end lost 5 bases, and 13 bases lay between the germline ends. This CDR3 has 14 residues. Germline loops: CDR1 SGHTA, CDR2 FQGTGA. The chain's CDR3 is CASSLEVGDTEAFF. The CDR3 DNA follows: TGTGCCAGCAGCTTGGAGGTAGGAGATACTGAAGCTTTCTTT.

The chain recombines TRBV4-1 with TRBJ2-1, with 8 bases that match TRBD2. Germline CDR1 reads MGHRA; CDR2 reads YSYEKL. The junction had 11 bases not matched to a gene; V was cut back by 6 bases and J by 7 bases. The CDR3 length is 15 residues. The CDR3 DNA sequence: TGCGCCAGCAGAGACCCGGGGGGGGGAACTAATGAGCAGTTCTTC. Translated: CASRDPGGGTNEQFF.

The CDR3 loop is CASSPSGGPQPQHF. Here the CDR3 DNA reads TGTGCCAGCTCACCATCGGGGGGGCCCCAGCCCCAGCATTTT. V usage is TRBV18 and J usage is TRBJ1-5; TRBD1 is a possible D gene (6 bases). With 2 bases removed from V and 7 bases from J, the gap between germline ends came to 12 bases. This CDR3 has 14 amino acids. The V gene's germline CDR1 is KGHSH and CDR2 LQKENI.

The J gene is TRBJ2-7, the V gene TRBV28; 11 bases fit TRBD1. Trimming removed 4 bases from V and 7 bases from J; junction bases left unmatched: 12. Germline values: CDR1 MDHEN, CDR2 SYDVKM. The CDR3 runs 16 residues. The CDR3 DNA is TGTGCCAGCAGTTCCCTGGGAGGACAGGGGGCAGGTGAGCAGTACTTC. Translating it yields CASSSLGGQGAGEQYF.

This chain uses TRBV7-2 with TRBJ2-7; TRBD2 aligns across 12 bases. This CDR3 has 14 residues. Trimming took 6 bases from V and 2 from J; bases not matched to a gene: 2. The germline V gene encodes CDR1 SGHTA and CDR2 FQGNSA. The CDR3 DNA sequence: TGTGCCAGCAGTTGGACTAGCGGGACCTACGAGCAGTACTTC. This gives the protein CASSWTSGTYEQYF.

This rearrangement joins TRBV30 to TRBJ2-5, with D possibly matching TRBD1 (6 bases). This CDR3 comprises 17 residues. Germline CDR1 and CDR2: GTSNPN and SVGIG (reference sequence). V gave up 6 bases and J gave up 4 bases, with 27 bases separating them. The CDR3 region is CACPKGQGTLGPETQYF. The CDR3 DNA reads TGTGCCTGTCCTAAGGGACAAGGGACCCTGGGGCCAGAGACCCAGTACTTC.

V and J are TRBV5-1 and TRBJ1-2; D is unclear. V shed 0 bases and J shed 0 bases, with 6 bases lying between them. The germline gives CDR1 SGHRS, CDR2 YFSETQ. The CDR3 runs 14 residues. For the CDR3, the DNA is TGCGCCAGCAGCTTGGTCGCGACTAACTATGGCTACACCTTC. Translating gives CASSLVATNYGYTF.

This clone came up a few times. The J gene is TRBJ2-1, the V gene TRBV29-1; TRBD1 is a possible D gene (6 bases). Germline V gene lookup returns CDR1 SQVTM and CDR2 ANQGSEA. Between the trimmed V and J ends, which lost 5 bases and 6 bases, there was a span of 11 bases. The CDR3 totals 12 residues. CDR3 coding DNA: TGCAGCGTTTTGGGGGCCCCCAATGAGCAGTTCTTC. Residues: CSVLGAPNEQFF.

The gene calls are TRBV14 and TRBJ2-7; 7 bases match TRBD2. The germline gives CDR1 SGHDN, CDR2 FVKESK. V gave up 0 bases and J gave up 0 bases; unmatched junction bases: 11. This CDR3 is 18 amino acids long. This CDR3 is CASSQEGGGTDFSYEQYF. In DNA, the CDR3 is TGTGCCAGCAGCCAAGAGGGGGGGGGAACAGACTTCTCCTACGAGCAGTACTTC.

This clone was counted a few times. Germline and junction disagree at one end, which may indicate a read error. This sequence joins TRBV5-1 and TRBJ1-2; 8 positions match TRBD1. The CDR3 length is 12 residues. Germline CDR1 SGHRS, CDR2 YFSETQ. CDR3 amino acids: CASSWPRGGQGF. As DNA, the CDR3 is TGCGCCAGCAGCTGGCCTAGGGGCGGACAGGGCTTC.

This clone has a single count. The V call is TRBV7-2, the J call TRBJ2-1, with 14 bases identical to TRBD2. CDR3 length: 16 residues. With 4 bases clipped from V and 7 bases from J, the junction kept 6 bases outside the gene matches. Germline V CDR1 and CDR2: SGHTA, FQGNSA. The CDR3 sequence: CASSSGLAGVDNEQFF. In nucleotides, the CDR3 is TGTGCCAGCAGCTCGGGACTAGCGGGGGTGGATAATGAGCAGTTCTTC.

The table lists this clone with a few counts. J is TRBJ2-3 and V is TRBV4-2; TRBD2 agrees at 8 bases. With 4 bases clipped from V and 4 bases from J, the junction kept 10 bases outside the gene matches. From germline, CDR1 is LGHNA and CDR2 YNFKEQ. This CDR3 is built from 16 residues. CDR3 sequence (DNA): TGTGCCAGCAGCCTAAACTGGGCACTAGCGGCAGATACGCAGTATTTT. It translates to CASSLNWALAADTQYF.

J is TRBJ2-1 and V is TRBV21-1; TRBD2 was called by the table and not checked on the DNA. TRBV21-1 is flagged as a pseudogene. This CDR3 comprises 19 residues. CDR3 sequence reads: CASSSAGLAGHPFTNEQFF. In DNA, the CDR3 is TGTGCCAGCAGCTCGGCGGGACTAGCGGGGCACCCTTTCACTAATGAGCAGTTCTTC.

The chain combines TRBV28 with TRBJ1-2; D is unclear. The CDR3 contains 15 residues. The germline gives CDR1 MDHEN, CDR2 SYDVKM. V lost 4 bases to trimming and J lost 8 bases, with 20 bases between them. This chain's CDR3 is CASSSLGTPLGGYTF. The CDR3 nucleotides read TGTGCCAGCAGTTCTCTCGGCACTCCTCTCGGGGGCTACACCTTC.

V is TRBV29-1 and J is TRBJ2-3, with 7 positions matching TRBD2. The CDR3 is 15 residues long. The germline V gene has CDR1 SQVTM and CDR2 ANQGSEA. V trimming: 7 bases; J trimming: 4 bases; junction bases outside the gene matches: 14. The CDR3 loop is CSAAPSSSGSDTQYF. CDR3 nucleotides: TGCAGCGCAGCCCCGTCGTCTAGCGGTTCAGATACGCAGTATTTT.

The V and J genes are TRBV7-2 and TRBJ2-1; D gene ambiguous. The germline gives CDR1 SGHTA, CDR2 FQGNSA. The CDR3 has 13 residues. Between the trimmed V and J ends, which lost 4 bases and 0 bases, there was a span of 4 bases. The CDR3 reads CASSSSSYNEQFF. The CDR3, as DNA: TGTGCCAGCAGCTCTAGCTCCTACAATGAGCAGTTCTTC.

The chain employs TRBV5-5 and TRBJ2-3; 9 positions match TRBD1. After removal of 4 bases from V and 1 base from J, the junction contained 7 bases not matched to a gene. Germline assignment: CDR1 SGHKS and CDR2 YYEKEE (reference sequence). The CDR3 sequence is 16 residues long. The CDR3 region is CASSPGTGIGTDTQYF. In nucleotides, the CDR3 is TGTGCCAGCAGCCCAGGGACAGGGATCGGCACAGATACGCAGTATTTT.

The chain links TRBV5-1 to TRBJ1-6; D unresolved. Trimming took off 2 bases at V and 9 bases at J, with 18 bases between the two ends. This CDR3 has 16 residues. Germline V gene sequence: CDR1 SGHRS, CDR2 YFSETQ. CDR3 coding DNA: TGCGCCAGCAGCTTCCGGCGAGGTACTCGAAGTTCACCCCTCCACTTT. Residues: CASSFRRGTRSSPLHF.

The DNA for the CDR3 is TGTGCCAGCAGCCCACAGGGAGGGAGGGCACAGTTCTTC. Translating it yields CASSPQGGRAQFF. This sequence joins TRBV6-5 and TRBJ2-1, with D maybe TRBD2 (7 bases). V was shortened by 6 bases and J by 13 bases, with 19 bases between the two germline ends. Germline loops: CDR1 MNHEY, CDR2 SVGAGI. The length of the CDR3 is 13 residues.

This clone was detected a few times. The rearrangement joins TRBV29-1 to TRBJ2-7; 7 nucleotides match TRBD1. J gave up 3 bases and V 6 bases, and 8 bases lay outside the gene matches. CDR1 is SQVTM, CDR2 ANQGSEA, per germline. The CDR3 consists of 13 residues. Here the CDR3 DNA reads TGCAGCGTGCGGACAGGAGAAAACTACGAGCAGTACTTC. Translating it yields CSVRTGENYEQYF.

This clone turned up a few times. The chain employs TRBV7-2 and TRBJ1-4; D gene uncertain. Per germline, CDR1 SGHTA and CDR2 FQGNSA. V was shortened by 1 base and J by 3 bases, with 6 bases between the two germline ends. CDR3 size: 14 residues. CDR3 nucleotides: TGTGCCAGCAGCTTAGGGCCAGCTAATGAAAAACTGTTTTTT. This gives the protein CASSLGPANEKLFF.

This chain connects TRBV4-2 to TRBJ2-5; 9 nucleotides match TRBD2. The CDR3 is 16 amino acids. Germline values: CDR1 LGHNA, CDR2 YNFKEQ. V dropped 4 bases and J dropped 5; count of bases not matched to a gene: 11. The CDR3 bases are TGTGCCAGCAGCCGAGCGAGCGGGAGGCCGGATGAGACCCAGTACTTC. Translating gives CASSRASGRPDETQYF.

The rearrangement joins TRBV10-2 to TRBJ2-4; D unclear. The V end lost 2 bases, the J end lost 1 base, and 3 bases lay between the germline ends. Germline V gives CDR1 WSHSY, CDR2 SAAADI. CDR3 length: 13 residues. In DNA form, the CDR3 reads TGCGCCAGCAGTGAGAGCGCCAAAAACATTCAGTACTTC. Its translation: CASSESAKNIQYF.

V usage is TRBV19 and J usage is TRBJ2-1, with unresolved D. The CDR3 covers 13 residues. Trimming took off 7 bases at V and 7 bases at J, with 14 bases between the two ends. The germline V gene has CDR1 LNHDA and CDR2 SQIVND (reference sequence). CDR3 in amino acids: CASTSIPENEQFF. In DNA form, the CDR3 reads TGTGCCAGTACCTCTATCCCCGAAAATGAGCAGTTCTTC.

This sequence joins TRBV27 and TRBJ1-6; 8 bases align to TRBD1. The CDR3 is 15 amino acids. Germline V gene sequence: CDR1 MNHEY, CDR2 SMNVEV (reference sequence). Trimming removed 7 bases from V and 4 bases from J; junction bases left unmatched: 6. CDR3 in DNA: TGTGCCAGCAAAGAAGACAGGGGATATAATTCACCCCTCCACTTT. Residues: CASKEDRGYNSPLHF.